The clone carrying this T cell receptor beta chain was observed a few times. The data are from a study of T cells after yellow fever vaccination. This CDR3 region has 13 residues. V trimming: 5 bases; J trimming: 11 bases; junction bases outside the gene matches: 8. From germline, CDR1 is PRHDT and CDR2 FYEKMQ (reference sequence). Using its own MiXCR run on the 5' RACE reads, TCRdb lists one record per CDR3 protein. In the table there are hundreds of thousands of distinct CDR3 sequences, 13% of which are singletons. Here the sequenced sample was PBMCs, taken on the day of the yellow fever booster vaccination. This TCR came from a man younger than 40 who received the YFV17D yellow fever vaccine. The chain combines TRBV13 with TRBJ1-4; TRBD1 matches at 7 bases. CDR3 in DNA: TGTGCCAGCAGCGCCAGGACAGGCGGGAAACTGTTTTTT. Translating gives CASSARTGGKLFF. The variable domain in full, with the rest retrieved from reference TRBV13 and TRBJ1-4, is AAGVIQSPRHLIKEKRETATLKCYPIPRHDTVYWYQQGPGQDPQFLISFYEKMQSDKGSIPDRFSAQQFSDYHSELNMSSLELGDSALYFCASSARTGGKLFFGSGTQLSVL.